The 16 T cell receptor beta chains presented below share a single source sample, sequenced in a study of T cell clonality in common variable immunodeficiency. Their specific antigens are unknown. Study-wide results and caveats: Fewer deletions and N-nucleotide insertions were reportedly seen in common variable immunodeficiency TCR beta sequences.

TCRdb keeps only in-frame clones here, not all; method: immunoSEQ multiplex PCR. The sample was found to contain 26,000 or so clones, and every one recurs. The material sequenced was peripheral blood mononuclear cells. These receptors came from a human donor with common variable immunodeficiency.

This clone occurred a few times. CDR3 loop: CASSPMPSQAHYGYTF. Incomplete CDR3 DNA: TGTGCCAGCTCACCCATGCCGAGCCAGGCCCACTATGGC. The chain couples TRBV18 to TRBJ1-2, with D hard to call. Read sequence stops 3 residues before the CDR3 end, and the germline J gene provides the missing end. CDR1 and CDR2 (germline): KGHSH, LQKENI. With 3 bases removed from V and 3 bases from J, the gap between germline ends came to 17 bases. The CDR3 covers 16 residues. The full variable domain, in which reference TRBV18 and TRBJ1-2 provide the parts outside the CDR3, is NAGVMQNPRHLVRRRGQEARLRCSPMKGHSHVYWYRQLPEEGLKFMVYLQKENIIDESGMPKERFSAEFPKEGPSILRIQQVVRGDSAAYFCASSPMPSQAHYGYTFGSGTRLTVV.

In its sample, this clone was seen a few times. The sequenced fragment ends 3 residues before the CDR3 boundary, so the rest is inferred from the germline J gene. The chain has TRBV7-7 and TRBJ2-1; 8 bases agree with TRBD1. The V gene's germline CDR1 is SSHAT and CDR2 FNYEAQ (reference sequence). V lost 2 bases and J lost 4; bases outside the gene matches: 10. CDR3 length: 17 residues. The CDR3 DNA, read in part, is TGTGCCAGCAGCTTACAGGGGGCGCAGTCCCCTTACAATGAG. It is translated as CASSLQGAQSPYNE. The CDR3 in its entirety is CASSLQGAQSPYNEQFF.

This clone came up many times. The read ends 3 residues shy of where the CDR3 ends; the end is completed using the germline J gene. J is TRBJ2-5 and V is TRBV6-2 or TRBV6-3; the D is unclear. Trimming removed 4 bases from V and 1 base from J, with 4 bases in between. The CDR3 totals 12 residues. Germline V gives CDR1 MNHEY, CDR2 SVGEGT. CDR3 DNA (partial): TGTGCCAGCAGTTTCGGCCAAGAGACC. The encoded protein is CASSFGQET. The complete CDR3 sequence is CASSFGQETQYF.

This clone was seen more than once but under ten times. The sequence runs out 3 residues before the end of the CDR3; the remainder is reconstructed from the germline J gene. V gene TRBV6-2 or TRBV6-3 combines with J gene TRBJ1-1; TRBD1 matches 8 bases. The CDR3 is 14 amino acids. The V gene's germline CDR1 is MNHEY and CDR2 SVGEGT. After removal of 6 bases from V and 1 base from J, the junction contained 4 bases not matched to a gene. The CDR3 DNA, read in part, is TGTGCCAGCAGGGCCGACAGGGGGAACACTGAA. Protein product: CASRADRGNTE. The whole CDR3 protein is CASRADRGNTEAFF.

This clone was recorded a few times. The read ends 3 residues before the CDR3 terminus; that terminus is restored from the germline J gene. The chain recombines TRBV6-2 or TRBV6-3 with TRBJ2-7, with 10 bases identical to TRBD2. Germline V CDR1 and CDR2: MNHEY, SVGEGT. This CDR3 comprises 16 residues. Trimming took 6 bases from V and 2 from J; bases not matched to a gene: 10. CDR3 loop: CASSYATSGPAYEQYF. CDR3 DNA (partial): TGTGCCAGCAGCTACGCGACTAGCGGGCCCGCCTACGAG.

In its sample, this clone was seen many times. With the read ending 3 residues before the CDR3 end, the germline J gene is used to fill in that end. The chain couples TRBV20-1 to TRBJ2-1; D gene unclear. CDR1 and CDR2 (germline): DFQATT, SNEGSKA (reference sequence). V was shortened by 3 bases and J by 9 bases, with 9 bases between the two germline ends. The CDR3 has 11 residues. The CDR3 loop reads CSASRAPEQFF. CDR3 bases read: TGCAGTGCTAGTAGAGCCCCTGAG.

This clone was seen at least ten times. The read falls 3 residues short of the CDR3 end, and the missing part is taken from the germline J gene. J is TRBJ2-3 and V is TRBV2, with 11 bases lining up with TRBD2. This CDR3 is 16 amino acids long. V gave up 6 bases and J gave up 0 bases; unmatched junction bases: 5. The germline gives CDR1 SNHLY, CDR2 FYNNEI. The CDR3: CASRPRLAGSTDTQYF. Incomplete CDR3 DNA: TGTGCCAGCAGGCCCAGACTAGCGGGGAGCACAGATACG.

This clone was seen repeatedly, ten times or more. Partial CDR3 DNA: TGCAGCGCCGGACTGCCTAACACTGAA. Residues: CSAGLPNTE. The complete CDR3 sequence is CSAGLPNTEAFF. The rearrangement joins TRBV29-1 to TRBJ1-1, with D unclear. The read comes to an end 3 residues before the CDR3 does, leaving the germline J gene to fill in the end. The V end lost 7 bases, the J end lost 2 bases, and 11 bases lay between the germline ends. This CDR3 has 12 residues. Per germline, CDR1 SQVTM and CDR2 ANQGSEA.

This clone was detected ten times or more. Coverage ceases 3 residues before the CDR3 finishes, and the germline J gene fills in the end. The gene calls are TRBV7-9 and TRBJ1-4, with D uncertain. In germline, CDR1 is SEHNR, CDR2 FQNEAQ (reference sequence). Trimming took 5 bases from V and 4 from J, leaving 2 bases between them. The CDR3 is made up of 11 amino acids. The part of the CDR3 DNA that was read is TGTGCCAGCAGCCTTAATGAAAAA. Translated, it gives CASSLNEK. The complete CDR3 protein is CASSLNEKLFF.

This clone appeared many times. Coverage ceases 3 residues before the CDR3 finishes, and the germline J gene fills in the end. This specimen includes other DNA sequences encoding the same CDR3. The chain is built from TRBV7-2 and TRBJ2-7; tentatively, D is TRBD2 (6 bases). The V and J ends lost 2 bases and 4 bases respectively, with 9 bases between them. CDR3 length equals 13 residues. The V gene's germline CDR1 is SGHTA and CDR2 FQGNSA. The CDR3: CASSLLGGYEQYF. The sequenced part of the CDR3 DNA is TGTGCCAGCAGCTTACTGGGGGGTTACGAG. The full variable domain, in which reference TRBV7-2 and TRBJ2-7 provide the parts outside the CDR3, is GAGVSQSPSNKVTEKGKDVELRCDPISGHTALYWYRQSLGQGLEFLIYFQGNSAPDKSGLPSDRFSAERTGGSVSTLTIQRTQQEDSAVYLCASSLLGGYEQYFGPGTRLTVT.

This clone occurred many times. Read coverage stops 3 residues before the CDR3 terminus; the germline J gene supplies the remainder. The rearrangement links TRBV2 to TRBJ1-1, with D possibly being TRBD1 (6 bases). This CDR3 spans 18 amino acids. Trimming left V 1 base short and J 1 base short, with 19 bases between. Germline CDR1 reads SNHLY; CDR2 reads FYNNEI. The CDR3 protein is CASSEGRQGFSGNTEAFF. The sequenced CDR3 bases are TGTGCCAGCAGTGAAGGGCGGCAGGGGTTTAGTGGGAACACTGAA.

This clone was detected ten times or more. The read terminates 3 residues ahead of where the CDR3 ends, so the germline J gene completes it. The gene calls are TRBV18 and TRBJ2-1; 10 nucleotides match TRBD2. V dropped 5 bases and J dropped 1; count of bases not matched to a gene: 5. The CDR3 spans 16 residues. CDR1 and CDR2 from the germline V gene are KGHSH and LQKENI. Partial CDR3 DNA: TGTGCCAGCTCAGCCCTTAGCGGGGGGTCCTACAATGAG. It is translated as CASSALSGGSYNE. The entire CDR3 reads CASSALSGGSYNEQFF.

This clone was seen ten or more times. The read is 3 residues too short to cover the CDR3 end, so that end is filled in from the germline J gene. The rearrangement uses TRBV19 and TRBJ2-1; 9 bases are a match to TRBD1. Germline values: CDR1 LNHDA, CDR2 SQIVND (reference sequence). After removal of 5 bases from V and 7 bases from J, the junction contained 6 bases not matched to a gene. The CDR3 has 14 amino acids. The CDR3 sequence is CASSWGQGVNEQFF. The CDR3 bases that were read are TGTGCCAGTAGTTGGGGACAGGGAGTGAATGAG.

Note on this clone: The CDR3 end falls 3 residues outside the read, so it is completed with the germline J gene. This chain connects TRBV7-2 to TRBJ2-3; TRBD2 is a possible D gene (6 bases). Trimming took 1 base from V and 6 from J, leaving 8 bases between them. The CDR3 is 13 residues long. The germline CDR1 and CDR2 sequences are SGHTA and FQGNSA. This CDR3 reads CASSLGGIDTQYF. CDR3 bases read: TGTGCCAGCAGCTTAGGCGGGATTGATACG.

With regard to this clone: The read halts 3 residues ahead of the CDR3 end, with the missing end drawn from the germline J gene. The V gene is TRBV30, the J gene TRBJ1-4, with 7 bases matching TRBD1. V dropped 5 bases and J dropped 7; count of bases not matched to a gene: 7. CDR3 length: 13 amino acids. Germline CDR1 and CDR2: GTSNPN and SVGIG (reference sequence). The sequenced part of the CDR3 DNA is TGTGCCTGGGGGGGAGGGGGCCTTGAAAAA. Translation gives CAWGGGGLEK. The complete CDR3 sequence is CAWGGGGLEKLFF.

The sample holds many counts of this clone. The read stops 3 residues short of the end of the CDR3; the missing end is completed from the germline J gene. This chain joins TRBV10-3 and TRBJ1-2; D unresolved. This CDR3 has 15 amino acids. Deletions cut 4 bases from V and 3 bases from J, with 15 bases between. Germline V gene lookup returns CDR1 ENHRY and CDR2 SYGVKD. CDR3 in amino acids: CAISGVKDSDYGYTF. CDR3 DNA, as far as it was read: TGTGCCATCAGTGGAGTCAAAGATTCGGACTATGGC.